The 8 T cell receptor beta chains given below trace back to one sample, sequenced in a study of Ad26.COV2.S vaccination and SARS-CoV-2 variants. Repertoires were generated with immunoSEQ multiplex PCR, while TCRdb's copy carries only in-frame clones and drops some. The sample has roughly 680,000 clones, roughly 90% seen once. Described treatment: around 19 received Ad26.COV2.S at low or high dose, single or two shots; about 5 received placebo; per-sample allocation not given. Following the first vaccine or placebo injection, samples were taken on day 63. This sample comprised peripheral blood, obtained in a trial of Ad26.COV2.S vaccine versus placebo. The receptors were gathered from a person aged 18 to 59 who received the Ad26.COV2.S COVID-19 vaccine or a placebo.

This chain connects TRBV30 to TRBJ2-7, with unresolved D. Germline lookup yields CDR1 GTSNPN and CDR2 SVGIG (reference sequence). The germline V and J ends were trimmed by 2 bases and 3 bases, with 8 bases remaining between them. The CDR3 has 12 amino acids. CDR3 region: CAWSFNVYEQYF. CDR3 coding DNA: TGTGCCTGGAGTTTCAACGTCTACGAGCAGTACTTC. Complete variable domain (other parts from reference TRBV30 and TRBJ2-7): SQTIHQWPATLVQPVGSPLSLECTVEGTSNPNLYWYRQAAGRGLQLLFYSVGIGQISSEVPQNLSASRPQDRQFILSSKKLLLSDSGFYLCAWSFNVYEQYFGPGTRLTVT.

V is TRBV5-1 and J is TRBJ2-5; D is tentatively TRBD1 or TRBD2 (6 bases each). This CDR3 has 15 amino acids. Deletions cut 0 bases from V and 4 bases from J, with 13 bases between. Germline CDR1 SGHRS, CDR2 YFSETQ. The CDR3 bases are TGCGCCAGCAGCTTGGGGCTCAAGGGGGGAGAGACCCAGTACTTC. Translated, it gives CASSLGLKGGETQYF.

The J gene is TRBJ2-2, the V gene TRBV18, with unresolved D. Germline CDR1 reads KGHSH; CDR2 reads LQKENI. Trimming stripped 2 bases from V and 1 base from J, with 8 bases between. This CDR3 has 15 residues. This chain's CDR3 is CASSPNRQNTGELFF. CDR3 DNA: TGTGCCAGCTCACCAAATCGGCAGAACACCGGGGAGCTGTTTTTT.

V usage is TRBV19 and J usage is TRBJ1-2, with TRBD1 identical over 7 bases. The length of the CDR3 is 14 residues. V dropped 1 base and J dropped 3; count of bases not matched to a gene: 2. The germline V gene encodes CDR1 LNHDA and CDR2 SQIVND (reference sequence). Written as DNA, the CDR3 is TGTGCCAGTAGTATAGTCCAGGGGGACTATGGCTACACCTTC. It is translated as CASSIVQGDYGYTF.

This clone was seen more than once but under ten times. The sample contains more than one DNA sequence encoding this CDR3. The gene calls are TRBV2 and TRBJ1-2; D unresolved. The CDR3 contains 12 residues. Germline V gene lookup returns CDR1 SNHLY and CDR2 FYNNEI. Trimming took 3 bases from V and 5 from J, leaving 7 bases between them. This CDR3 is CASSEYSYGYTF. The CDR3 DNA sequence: TGTGCCAGCAGTGAGTACAGTTATGGCTACACCTTC.

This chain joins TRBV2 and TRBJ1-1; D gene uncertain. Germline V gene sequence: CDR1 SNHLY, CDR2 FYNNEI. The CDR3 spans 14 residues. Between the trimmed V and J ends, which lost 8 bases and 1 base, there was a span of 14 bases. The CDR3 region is CASGGPGPNTEAFF. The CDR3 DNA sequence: TGTGCCAGCGGCGGGCCAGGACCGAACACTGAAGCTTTCTTT.

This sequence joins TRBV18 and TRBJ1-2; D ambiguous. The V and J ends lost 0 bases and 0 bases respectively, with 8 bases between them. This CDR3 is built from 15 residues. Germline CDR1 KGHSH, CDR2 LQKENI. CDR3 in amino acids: CASSPPGPANYGYTF. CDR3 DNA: TGTGCCAGCTCACCACCTGGCCCAGCTAACTATGGCTACACCTTC. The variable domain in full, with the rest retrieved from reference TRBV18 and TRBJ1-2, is NAGVMQNPRHLVRRRGQEARLRCSPMKGHSHVYWYRQLPEEGLKFMVYLQKENIIDESGMPKERFSAEFPKEGPSILRIQQVVRGDSAAYFCASSPPGPANYGYTFGSGTRLTVV.

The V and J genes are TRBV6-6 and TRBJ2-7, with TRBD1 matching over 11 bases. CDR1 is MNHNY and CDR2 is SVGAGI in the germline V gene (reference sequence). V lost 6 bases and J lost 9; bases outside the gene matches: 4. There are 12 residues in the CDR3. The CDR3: CASRGGTGGQYF. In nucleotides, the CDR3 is TGTGCCAGCAGGGGAGGGACAGGGGGGCAGTACTTC.